This T cell receptor beta chain emerged from a study of blood T cells in healthy people across ages. Overall study context: With template switching, about one barcoded beta molecule was captured per two T cells.

The germline gives CDR1 SGHRS, CDR2 YFSETQ. J was trimmed by 4 bases and V by 0 bases; bases with no gene match: 11. The CDR3 covers 19 residues. PCR was performed a second time for about 6 to 12 cycles using a sample-barcoded 5' primer and a J-beta primer mix. TCRdb processed the 5' RACE reads anew with MiXCR; each CDR3 protein has one entry. Of hundreds of thousands of distinct CDR3 sequences listed, 40% to 65% are singletons. Sequencing used blood. The chain uses TRBV5-1 and TRBJ2-5; 14 nucleotides agree with TRBD2. The source is a man older than 75 in good health. In DNA, the CDR3 is TGCGCCAGCAGCTTGGTTGGGACTAGCGGGAGTGGGATAGGAGAGACCCAGTACTTC. It codes for CASSLVGTSGSGIGETQYF. Looking up the rest from reference TRBV5-1 and TRBJ2-5 gives the full variable domain: KAGVTQTPRYLIKTRGQQVTLSCSPISGHRSVSWYQQTPGQGLQFLFEYFSETQRNKGNFPGRFSGRQFSNSRSEMNVSTLELGDSALYLCASSLVGTSGSGIGETQYFGPGTRLLVL.